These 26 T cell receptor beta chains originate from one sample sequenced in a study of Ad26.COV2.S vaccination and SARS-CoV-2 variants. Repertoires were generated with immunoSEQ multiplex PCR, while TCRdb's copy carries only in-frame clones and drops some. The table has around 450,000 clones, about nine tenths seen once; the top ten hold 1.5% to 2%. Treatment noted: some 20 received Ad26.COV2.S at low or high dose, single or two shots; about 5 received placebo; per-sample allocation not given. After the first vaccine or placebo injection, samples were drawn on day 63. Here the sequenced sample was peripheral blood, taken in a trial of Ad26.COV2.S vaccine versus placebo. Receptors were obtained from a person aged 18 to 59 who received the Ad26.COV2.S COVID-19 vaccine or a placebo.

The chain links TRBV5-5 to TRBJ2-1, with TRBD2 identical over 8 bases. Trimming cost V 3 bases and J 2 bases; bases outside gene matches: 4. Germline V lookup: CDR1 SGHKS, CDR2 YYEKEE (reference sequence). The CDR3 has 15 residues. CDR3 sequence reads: CASSWGTRTYNEQFF. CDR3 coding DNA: TGTGCCAGCAGCTGGGGGACTAGGACCTACAATGAGCAGTTCTTC.

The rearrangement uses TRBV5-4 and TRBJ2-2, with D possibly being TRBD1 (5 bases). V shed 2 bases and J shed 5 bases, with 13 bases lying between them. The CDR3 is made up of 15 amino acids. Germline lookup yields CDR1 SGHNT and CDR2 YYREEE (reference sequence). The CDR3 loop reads CASSFVQGRTGELFF. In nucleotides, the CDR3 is TGTGCCAGCAGCTTCGTCCAGGGCAGGACCGGGGAGCTGTTTTTT.

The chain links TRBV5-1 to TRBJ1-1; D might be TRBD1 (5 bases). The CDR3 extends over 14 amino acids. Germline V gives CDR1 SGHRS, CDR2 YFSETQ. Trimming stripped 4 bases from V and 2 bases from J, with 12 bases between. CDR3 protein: CASSLWDGNTEAFF. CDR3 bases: TGCGCCAGCAGCCTTTGGGACGGCAACACTGAAGCTTTCTTT.

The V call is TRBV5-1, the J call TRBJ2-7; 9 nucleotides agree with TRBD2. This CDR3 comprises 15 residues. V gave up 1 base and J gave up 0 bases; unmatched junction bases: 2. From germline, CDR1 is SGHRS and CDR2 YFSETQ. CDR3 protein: CASSLLAGASYEQYF. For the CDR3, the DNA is TGCGCCAGCAGCTTGTTAGCGGGGGCCTCCTACGAGCAGTACTTC.

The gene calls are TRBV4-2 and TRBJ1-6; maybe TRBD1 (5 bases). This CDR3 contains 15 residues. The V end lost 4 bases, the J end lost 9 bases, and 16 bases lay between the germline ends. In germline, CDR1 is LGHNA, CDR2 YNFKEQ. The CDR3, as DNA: TGTGCCAGCAGCCCGACAGCTATTAGGGGTTCACCCCTCCACTTT. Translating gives CASSPTAIRGSPLHF.

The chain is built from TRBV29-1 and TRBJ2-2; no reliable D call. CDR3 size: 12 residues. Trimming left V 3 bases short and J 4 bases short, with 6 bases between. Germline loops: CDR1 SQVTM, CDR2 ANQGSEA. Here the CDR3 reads CSVDGVTGELFF. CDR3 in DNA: TGCAGCGTTGACGGAGTCACCGGGGAGCTGTTTTTT.

The chain's CDR3 is CASTGTGFGYTF. CDR3 in DNA: TGTGCCAGCACCGGGACAGGGTTCGGCTACACCTTC. The chain uses TRBV5-4 and TRBJ1-2; 9 bases match TRBD1. Germline assignment: CDR1 SGHNT and CDR2 YYREEE (reference sequence). This CDR3 is built from 12 residues. The V and J ends lost 6 bases and 8 bases, in that order; junction bases with no gene match: 5.

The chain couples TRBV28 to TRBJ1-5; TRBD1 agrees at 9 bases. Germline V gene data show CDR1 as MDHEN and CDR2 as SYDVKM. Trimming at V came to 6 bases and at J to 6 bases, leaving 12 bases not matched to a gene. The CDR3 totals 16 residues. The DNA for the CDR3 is TGTGCCAGCAGCCCGACCGGGACAGGGACCCCTCAGCCCCAGCATTTT. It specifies CASSPTGTGTPQPQHF.

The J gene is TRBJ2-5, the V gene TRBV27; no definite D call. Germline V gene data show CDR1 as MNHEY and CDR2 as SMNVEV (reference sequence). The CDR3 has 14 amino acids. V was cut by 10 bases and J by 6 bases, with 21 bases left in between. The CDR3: CATRSPADSKTQYF. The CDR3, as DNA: TGTGCCACTAGGTCTCCGGCAGACTCTAAGACCCAGTACTTC.

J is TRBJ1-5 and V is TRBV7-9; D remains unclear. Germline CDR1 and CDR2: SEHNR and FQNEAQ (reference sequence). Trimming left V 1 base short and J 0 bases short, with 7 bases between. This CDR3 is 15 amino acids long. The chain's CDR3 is CASSLGQNSNQPQHF. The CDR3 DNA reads TGTGCCAGCAGCTTAGGGCAGAATAGCAATCAGCCCCAGCATTTT.

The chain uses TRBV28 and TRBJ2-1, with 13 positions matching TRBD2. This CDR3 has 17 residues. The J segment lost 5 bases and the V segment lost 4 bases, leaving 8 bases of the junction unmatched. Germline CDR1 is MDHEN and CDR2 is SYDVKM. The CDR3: CASSSLILAGGNNEQFF. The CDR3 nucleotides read TGTGCCAGCAGTTCGCTAATACTAGCGGGAGGGAACAATGAGCAGTTCTTC.

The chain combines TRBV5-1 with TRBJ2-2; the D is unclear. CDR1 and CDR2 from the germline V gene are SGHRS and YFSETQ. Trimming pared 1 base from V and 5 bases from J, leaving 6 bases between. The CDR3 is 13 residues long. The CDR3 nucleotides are TGCGCCAGCAGCTTGATCGAGACCGGGGAGCTGTTTTTT. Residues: CASSLIETGELFF. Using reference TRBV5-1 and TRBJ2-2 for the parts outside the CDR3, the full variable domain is KAGVTQTPRYLIKTRGQQVTLSCSPISGHRSVSWYQQTPGQGLQFLFEYFSETQRNKGNFPGRFSGRQFSNSRSEMNVSTLELGDSALYLCASSLIETGELFFGEGSRLTVL.

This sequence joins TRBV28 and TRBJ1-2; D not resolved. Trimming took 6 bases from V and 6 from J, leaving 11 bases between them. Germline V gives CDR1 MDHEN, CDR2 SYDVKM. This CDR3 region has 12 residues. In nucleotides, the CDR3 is TGTGCCAGCAGGCAGGACTCGCATGGCTACACCTTC. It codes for CASRQDSHGYTF.

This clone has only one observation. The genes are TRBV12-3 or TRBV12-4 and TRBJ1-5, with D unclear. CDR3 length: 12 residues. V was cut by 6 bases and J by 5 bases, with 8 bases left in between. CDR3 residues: CASSHKDQPQHF. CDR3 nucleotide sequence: TGTGCCAGCAGCCACAAGGATCAGCCCCAGCATTTT.

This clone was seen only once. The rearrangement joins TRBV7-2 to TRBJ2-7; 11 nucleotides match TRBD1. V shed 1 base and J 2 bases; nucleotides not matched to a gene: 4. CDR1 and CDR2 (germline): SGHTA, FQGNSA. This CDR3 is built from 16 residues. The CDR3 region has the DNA TGTGCCAGCAGCTTAGTTGGACAGGGGGCGACCTACGAGCAGTACTTC. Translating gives CASSLVGQGATYEQYF.

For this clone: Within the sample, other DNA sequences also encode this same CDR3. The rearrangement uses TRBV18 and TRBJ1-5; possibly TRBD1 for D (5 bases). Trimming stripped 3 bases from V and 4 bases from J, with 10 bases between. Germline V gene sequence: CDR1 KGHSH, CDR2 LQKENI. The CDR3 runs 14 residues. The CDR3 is CASSPGDGNQPQHF. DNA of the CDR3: TGTGCCAGCTCACCGGGGGACGGAAATCAGCCCCAGCATTTT.

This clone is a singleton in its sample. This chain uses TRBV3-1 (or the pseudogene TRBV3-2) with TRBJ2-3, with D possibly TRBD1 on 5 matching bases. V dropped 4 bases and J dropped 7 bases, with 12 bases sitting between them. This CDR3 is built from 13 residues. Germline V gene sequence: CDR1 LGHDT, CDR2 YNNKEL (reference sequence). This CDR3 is CASSPRTSNTQYF. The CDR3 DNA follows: TGTGCCAGCAGCCCCCGGACATCTAATACGCAGTATTTT.

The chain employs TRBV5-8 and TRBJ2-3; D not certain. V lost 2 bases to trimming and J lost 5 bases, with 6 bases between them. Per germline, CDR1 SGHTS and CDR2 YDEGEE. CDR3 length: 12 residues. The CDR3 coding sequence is TGTGCCAGCAGCTTTGGGTTAGATACGCAGTATTTT. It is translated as CASSFGLDTQYF.

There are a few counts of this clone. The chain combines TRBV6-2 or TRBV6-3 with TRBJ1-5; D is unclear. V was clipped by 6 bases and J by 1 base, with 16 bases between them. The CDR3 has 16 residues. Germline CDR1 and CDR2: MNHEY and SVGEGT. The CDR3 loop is CASSSRGLVSNQPQHF. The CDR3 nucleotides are TGTGCCAGCAGCTCGCGGGGTCTGGTGAGCAATCAGCCCCAGCATTTT.

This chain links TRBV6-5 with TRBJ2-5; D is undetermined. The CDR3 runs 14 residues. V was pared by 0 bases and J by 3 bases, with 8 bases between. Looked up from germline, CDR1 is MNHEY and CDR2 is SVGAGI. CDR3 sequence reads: CASSYSNREETQYF. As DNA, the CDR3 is TGTGCCAGCAGTTACTCGAATAGGGAAGAGACCCAGTACTTC.

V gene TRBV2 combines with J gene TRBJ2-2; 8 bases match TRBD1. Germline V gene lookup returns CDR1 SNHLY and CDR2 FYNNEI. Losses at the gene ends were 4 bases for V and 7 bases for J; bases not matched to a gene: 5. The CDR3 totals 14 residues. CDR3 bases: TGTGCCAGCAGTGTTGACAGGGGTGGCGGGGAGCTGTTTTTT. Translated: CASSVDRGGGELFF.

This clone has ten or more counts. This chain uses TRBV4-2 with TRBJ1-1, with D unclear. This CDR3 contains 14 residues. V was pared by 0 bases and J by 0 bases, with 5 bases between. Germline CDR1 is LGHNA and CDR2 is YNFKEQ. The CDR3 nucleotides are TGTGCCAGCAGCCAAGACCCTCTGAACACTGAAGCTTTCTTT. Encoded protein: CASSQDPLNTEAFF.

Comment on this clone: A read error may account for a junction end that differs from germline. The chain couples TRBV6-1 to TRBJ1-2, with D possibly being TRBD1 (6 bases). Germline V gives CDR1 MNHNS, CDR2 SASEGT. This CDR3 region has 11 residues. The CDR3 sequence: CASSEAFRTDF. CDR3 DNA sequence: TGTGCCAGCAGTGAAGCGTTCCGGACAGACTTC.

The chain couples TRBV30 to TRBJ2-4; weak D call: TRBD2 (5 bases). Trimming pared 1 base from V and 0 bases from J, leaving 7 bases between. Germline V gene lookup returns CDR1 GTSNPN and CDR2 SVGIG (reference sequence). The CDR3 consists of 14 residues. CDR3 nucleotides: TGTGCCTGGAGTGGCGGACTAGCCAAAAACATTCAGTACTTC. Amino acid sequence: CAWSGGLAKNIQYF.

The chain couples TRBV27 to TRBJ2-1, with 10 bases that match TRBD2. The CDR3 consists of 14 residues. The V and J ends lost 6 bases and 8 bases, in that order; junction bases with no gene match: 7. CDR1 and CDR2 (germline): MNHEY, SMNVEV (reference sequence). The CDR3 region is CASSTSGIRYEQFF. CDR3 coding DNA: TGTGCCAGCAGCACTAGCGGGATTCGGTATGAGCAGTTCTTC.

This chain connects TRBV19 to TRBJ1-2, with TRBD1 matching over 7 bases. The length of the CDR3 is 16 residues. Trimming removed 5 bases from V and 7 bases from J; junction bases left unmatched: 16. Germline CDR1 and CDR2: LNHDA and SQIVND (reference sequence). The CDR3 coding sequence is TGTGCCAGTAGTTTGCGGCTCCGGGACAGACCGGCTGGCTACACCTTC. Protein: CASSLRLRDRPAGYTF.